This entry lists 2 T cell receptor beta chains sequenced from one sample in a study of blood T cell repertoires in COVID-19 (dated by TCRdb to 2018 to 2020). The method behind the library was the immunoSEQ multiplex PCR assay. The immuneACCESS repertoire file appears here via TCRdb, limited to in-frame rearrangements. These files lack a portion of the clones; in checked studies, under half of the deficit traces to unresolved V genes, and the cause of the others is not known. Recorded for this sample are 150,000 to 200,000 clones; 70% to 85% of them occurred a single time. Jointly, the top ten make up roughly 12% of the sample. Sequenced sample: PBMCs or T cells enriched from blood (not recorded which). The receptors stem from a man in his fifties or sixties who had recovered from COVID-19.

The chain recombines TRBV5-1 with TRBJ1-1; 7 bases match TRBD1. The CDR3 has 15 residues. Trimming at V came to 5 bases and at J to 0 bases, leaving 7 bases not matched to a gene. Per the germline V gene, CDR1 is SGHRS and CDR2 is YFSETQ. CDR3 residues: CASRDDRALNTEAFF. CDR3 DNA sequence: TGCGCCAGCAGGGATGACAGGGCCTTGAACACTGAAGCTTTCTTT.

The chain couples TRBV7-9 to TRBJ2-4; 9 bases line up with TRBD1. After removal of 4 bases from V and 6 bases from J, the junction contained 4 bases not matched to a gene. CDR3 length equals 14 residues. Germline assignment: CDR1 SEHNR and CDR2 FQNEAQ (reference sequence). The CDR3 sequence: CASSSPGQGNIQYF. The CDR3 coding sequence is TGTGCCAGCAGCTCCCCGGGACAGGGAAACATTCAGTACTTC.